This TCR beta chain comes out of a study of shared clonotypes between healthy human individuals. Sequencing used immunoSEQ multiplex PCR; TCRdb keeps in-frame clones, though not all of them. The profile shows about 2.4 million clones, 93% of them singletons. A single count supports this clone. The TCR comes from a man younger than 35 in good health. Some clones in this sample may be carry-over from other donors' samples. Source material: naive CD4+ T cells from PBMCs. Specified subset: CD45RA+ positively selected.

The CDR3 sequence: CASSPSPAGQETQYF. The CDR3 DNA sequence: TGTGCCAGCAGCCCCAGCCCCGCAGGTCAAGAGACCCAGTACTTC. The J gene is TRBJ2-5, the V gene TRBV11-3; D gene ambiguous. The CDR3 is made up of 15 amino acids. The germline V gene has CDR1 SGHNT and CDR2 YENEEA. V dropped 5 bases and J dropped 2 bases, with 15 bases sitting between them.